Below, 17 T cell receptor beta chains from the same sample are listed, as sequenced in a study of T-cell reconstitution after alpha-beta-depleted transplantation in children. The library targeted TCRbeta and was prepared with unique molecular identifiers. TCRdb processed the PCR reads anew with MiXCR; each CDR3 protein has one entry. The table records roughly 500,000 distinct CDR3 sequences, roughly a tenth of them present only once. The material was PBMCs, obtained before TCRalphabeta/CD19-depleted stem cell transplant. The receptors originated from a child younger than 10 with inherited bone marrow failure, due to receive a stem cell transplant.

In its sample, this clonotype was seen a few times. The chain carries TRBV7-6 and TRBJ2-5; no definite D call. Trimming removed 4 bases at V and 5 bases at J, with 11 bases between. Germline assignment: CDR1 SGHVS and CDR2 FNYEAQ. CDR3 length: 13 amino acids. CDR3 DNA sequence: TGTGCCAGCAGCTACAACCCATCGGAGACCCAGTACTTC. This codes for CASSYNPSETQYF.

This clonotype showed up many times. The chain employs TRBV2 and TRBJ2-2; no clear D gene. The CDR3 loop spans 15 amino acids. Trimming took 4 bases from V and 5 from J, leaving 14 bases between them. From germline, CDR1 is SNHLY and CDR2 FYNNEI. The CDR3 is CASSAILPLTGELFF. CDR3 DNA sequence: TGTGCCAGCAGTGCGATCCTACCTTTAACCGGGGAGCTGTTTTTT. Using reference TRBV2 and TRBJ2-2 for the parts outside the CDR3, the full variable domain is EPEVTQTPSHQVTQMGQEVILRCVPISNHLYFYWYRQILGQKVEFLVSFYNNEISEKSEIFDDQFSVERPDGSNFTLKIRSTKLEDSAMYFCASSAILPLTGELFFGEGSRLTVL.

This clonotype was seen at least ten times. This chain links TRBV27 with TRBJ2-1; D call uncertain. Trimming removed 9 bases at V and 4 bases at J, with 10 bases between. The CDR3 totals 12 residues. Germline values: CDR1 MNHEY, CDR2 SMNVEV (reference sequence). The CDR3 DNA follows: TGTGCCAGTTTATCGCGTTACAATGAGCAGTTCTTC. Its translation is CASLSRYNEQFF.

This clonotype was counted ten times or more. The chain joins TRBV4-3 to TRBJ2-3, with D possibly matching TRBD2 (5 bases). The CDR3 contains 15 residues. The V gene lost 2 bases and the J gene lost 0 bases, with 9 bases spanning the gap. Looked up from germline, CDR1 is LGHNA and CDR2 is YSLEER. The CDR3 sequence: CASSQYEGSTDTQYF. The CDR3 nucleotides read TGCGCCAGCAGCCAATACGAGGGTAGCACAGATACGCAGTATTTT.

This clonotype was observed many times. J is TRBJ1-5 and V is TRBV20-1; unclear D gene. The CDR3 is 18 amino acids. Germline V CDR1 and CDR2: DFQATT, SNEGSKA (reference sequence). V shed 4 bases and J shed 0 bases, with 22 bases lying between them. Here the CDR3 reads CSATTIDMLSHSNQPQHF. CDR3 nucleotide sequence: TGCAGTGCTACTACTATCGACATGTTGAGCCATAGCAATCAGCCCCAGCATTTT.

This clonotype was detected many times. J is TRBJ2-4 and V is TRBV12-3 or TRBV12-4; 8 bases line up with TRBD2. J lost 4 bases, V lost 5 bases, and 7 bases had no gene match. There are 15 residues in the CDR3. CDR3 DNA sequence: TGTGCCAGCAGTGAAGGGGGACTAGTTAAAAACATTCAGTACTTC. Translating it yields CASSEGGLVKNIQYF.

This clonotype was counted at least ten times. V usage is TRBV5-1 and J usage is TRBJ2-3; TRBD1 is a possible D gene (6 bases). The CDR3 consists of 15 residues. CDR1 is SGHRS and CDR2 is YFSETQ in the germline V gene. Trimming removed 4 bases from V and 3 bases from J, with 15 bases in between. The CDR3 is CASSPEHRDTDTQYF. DNA of the CDR3: TGCGCCAGCAGCCCGGAGCACAGGGATACAGATACGCAGTATTTT. Full variable domain (outside the CDR3, taken from reference TRBV5-1 and TRBJ2-3): KAGVTQTPRYLIKTRGQQVTLSCSPISGHRSVSWYQQTPGQGLQFLFEYFSETQRNKGNFPGRFSGRQFSNSRSEMNVSTLELGDSALYLCASSPEHRDTDTQYFGPGTRLTVL.

There are many counts of this clonotype. This sequence joins TRBV20-1 and TRBJ2-1; the D gene could be TRBD1 or TRBD2 (6 bases each). V lost 1 base to trimming and J lost 3 bases, with 16 bases between them. This CDR3 is built from 16 residues. The germline CDR1 and CDR2 sequences are DFQATT and SNEGSKA (reference sequence). The CDR3 here is CSARGGAGVVYNEQFF. The CDR3 bases are TGCAGTGCTAGAGGGGGGGCAGGGGTGGTCTACAATGAGCAGTTCTTC.

This clonotype was counted at least ten times. This chain joins TRBV7-2 and TRBJ2-6; 7 positions match TRBD1. Looked up from germline, CDR1 is SGHTA and CDR2 is FQGNSA. The CDR3 sequence is 16 residues long. The V gene end was trimmed by 3 bases and the J gene end by 4 bases; junction bases not matched to a gene: 6. In DNA, the CDR3 is TGTGCCAGCAGCTTGTTAGGGGGCGCCGGGGCCAACGTCCTGACTTTC. Amino acid sequence: CASSLLGGAGANVLTF.

For this clonotype: Given a much more abundant clone one base away, this may be a read error. The V gene is TRBV9, the J gene TRBJ2-1, with D possibly being TRBD2 (6 bases). Trimming took 0 bases from V and 0 from J, leaving 7 bases between them. The CDR3 runs to 15 residues. Looked up from germline, CDR1 is SGDLS and CDR2 is YYNGEE. The CDR3 here is CASSVVGSSYNEQFF. The DNA for the CDR3 is TGTGCCAGCAGCGTAGTCGGGAGCTCCTACAATGAGCAGTTCTTC.

This clonotype appeared many times. The chain uses TRBV4-1 and TRBJ1-2, with 7 bases aligning to TRBD1. Unmatched junction bases numbered 5, after V lost 1 base and J lost 3 bases. This CDR3 contains 15 residues. Germline values: CDR1 MGHRA, CDR2 YSYEKL. The chain's CDR3 is CASSQVAGGDYGYTF. The CDR3, as DNA: TGCGCCAGCAGCCAAGTGGCAGGGGGGGACTATGGCTACACCTTC.

The gene calls are TRBV11-2 and TRBJ2-7; D is unresolved. CDR1 and CDR2 from the germline V gene are SGHAT and FQNNGV. The CDR3 runs 13 residues. V gave up 8 bases and J gave up 3 bases, with 14 bases separating them. CDR3 DNA: TGTGCCAGCGGACCATCCACAGACTACGAGCAGTACTTC. This encodes CASGPSTDYEQYF.

This clonotype was picked up many times. The genes are TRBV5-1 and TRBJ1-2; TRBD1 matches at 8 bases. This CDR3 contains 14 residues. Germline V gene sequence: CDR1 SGHRS, CDR2 YFSETQ. Losses at the gene ends were 0 bases for V and 4 bases for J; bases not matched to a gene: 2. The CDR3 DNA reads as TGCGCCAGCAGCTTGGGGACAGGGTCCTATGGCTACACCTTC. Its protein product is CASSLGTGSYGYTF.

There are many counts of this clonotype. The V and J genes are TRBV27 and TRBJ2-5; TRBD1 might be the D (6 bases). The V gene's germline CDR1 is MNHEY and CDR2 SMNVEV (reference sequence). This CDR3 has 13 amino acids. V lost 7 bases to trimming and J lost 6 bases, with 15 bases between them. The CDR3, as DNA: TGTGCCAGCAACGACAGGCGAAAACAGACCCAGTACTTC. This gives the protein CASNDRRKQTQYF.

The genes are TRBV5-6 and TRBJ2-7; 8 nucleotides line up with TRBD1. The CDR3 spans 15 residues. Germline trimming cut 4 bases from V and 12 bases from J; bases unmatched to any gene: 18. In germline, CDR1 is SGHDT, CDR2 YYEEEE. The DNA of the CDR3 is TGTGCCAGCAGCCCTTTTGGGGACAGGAATCCTTTACGGTACTTC. Translation gives CASSPFGDRNPLRYF.

The gene calls are TRBV4-3 and TRBJ2-3, with D possibly being TRBD1 or TRBD2 (5 bases each). Looked up from germline, CDR1 is LGHNA and CDR2 is YSLEER. V gave up 1 base and J gave up 2 bases, with 13 bases separating them. The CDR3 consists of 16 residues. CDR3 sequence: CASSQAGTRYTDTQYF. CDR3 DNA: TGCGCCAGCAGCCAAGCCGGGACCCGATACACAGATACGCAGTATTTT.

This clonotype was seen more than once but under ten times. The rearrangement joins TRBV5-4 to TRBJ2-7, with 9 nucleotides matching TRBD2. The germline V gene has CDR1 SGHNT and CDR2 YYREEE (reference sequence). This CDR3 contains 14 residues. V dropped 7 bases and J dropped 0; count of bases not matched to a gene: 5. The CDR3 protein is CASQRAGGSYEQYF. CDR3 DNA: TGTGCCAGCCAGCGAGCGGGAGGCTCCTACGAGCAGTACTTC.